This TCR beta chain was sequenced during a study of tumor-infiltrating lymphocytes in primary liver carcinoma. Bulk tissue was left unsorted, and RNA and DNA were co-extracted from 20-30 mg of it. The CDR3 loop spans 13 amino acids. Germline CDR1 is SGHAT and CDR2 is FQNNGV. The investigators made TCR beta cDNA from 400 to 550 ng total RNA, using a constant-region primer. Construction of TCR beta libraries relied on three successive nested multiplex PCR rounds employing slightly modified ARM-PCR. With TRBV1-TRBV30 forward primers and a C-beta reverse primer, the first two PCR rounds were run for around 10 cycles each. Each CDR3 protein is one row after TCRdb ran MiXCR on the multiplex PCR reads. Of 85,000 to 100,000 distinct CDR3 sequences in the sample, just under 70% were seen once. Study-level results: With p = 0.039, the top-250-clone fraction in tumors significantly exceeded that in blood.

As to this clonotype: Its antigen is not known. One end of the junction does not line up with germline, which may come from a read error.

The receptor's source is a man aged 40-49 years with primary liver carcinoma and hepatitis B virus infection. Sequenced sample: tumor-adjacent normal liver tissue. V and J are TRBV11-2 and TRBJ1-3, with D tentatively TRBD1 (5 bases). CDR3 protein: CVSGQGAGNAIYF. DNA for the CDR3: TGTGTCTCAGGCCAGGGAGCTGGAAACGCCATATATTTT.